One and the same sample provided the 23 T cell receptor beta chains below, sequenced in a study of shared clonotypes between healthy human individuals. The protocol was immunoSEQ multiplex PCR, while the TCRdb copy is restricted to in-frame clones and leaves out a portion. The table shows about 710,000 clones, with 55% to 80% occurring only once. The sample taken for sequencing was memory CD4+ T cells sorted from blood. As to subset: CD45RA-negative fraction. Receptors were obtained from a woman in her twenties or thirties in good health.

The chain is built from TRBV4-1 and TRBJ2-3, with D possibly being TRBD2 (5 bases). The germline V gene encodes CDR1 MGHRA and CDR2 YSYEKL. Trimming took off 1 base at V and 4 bases at J, with 18 bases between the two ends. The CDR3 extends over 17 amino acids. The CDR3 region is CASSQGRWAGDADTQYF. CDR3 bases: TGCGCCAGCAGCCAAGGGCGATGGGCGGGTGATGCAGATACGCAGTATTTT.

This clone was picked up a small number of times. The V gene is TRBV30, the J gene TRBJ1-3; possible D gene TRBD1, 5 bases. CDR1 is GTSNPN, CDR2 SVGIG, per germline (reference sequence). The germline V and J ends were trimmed by 5 bases and 1 base, with 12 bases remaining between them. This CDR3 has 14 residues. In DNA, the CDR3 is TGTGCCTGGGGGCTTGGGGCGTCTGGAAACACCATATATTTT. It codes for CAWGLGASGNTIYF. The entire variable domain, with the rest obtained from reference TRBV30 and TRBJ1-3, is as follows: SQTIHQWPATLVQPVGSPLSLECTVEGTSNPNLYWYRQAAGRGLQLLFYSVGIGQISSEVPQNLSASRPQDRQFILSSKKLLLSDSGFYLCAWGLGASGNTIYFGEGSWLTVV.

This clone came up once. The CDR3 DNA is TGTGCCAGCAGCGGACAGGGGGCCCTAATCTACACCGGGGAGCTGTTTTTT. Its translation is CASSGQGALIYTGELFF. The chain uses TRBV7-9 and TRBJ2-2, with TRBD1 matching 11 bases. The CDR3 runs to 17 residues. Per the germline V gene, CDR1 is SEHNR and CDR2 is FQNEAQ (reference sequence). V lost 5 bases, J lost 3 bases, and 8 bases stayed unmatched.

This sequence joins TRBV18 and TRBJ2-2; D may be TRBD1 (5 bases). V shed 0 bases and J shed 1 base, with 9 bases lying between them. This CDR3 spans 16 amino acids. Germline CDR1 KGHSH, CDR2 LQKENI. The CDR3 nucleotides read TGTGCCAGCTCACCACCGGGGCAGATGAACACCGGGGAGCTGTTTTTT. Protein: CASSPPGQMNTGELFF.

The chain uses TRBV11-2 and TRBJ2-4; D is unresolved. CDR3 length equals 13 residues. Germline lookup yields CDR1 SGHAT and CDR2 FQNNGV. With 2 bases removed from V and 5 bases from J, the gap between germline ends came to 7 bases. CDR3 protein: CASSLSSQNIQYF. The CDR3 nucleotides are TGTGCCAGCAGCTTATCCAGTCAAAACATTCAGTACTTC.

The chain is built from TRBV21-1 and TRBJ2-1; the D call of TRBD2 is as the table states it, not checked on the DNA. TRBV21-1 is noted as a pseudogene. This CDR3 region has 16 residues. CDR3 amino acids: CASSTSAREGNNEQFF. In DNA, the CDR3 is TGTGCCAGCAGCACTTCTGCGCGGGAAGGGAACAATGAGCAGTTCTTC.

This rearrangement joins TRBV28 to TRBJ1-2; no definite D call. Trimming took 5 bases from V and 2 from J, leaving 0 bases between them. Germline V gene sequence: CDR1 MDHEN, CDR2 SYDVKM. The CDR3 covers 10 residues. The CDR3 protein is CASSNYGYTF. For the CDR3, the DNA is TGTGCCAGCAGTAACTATGGCTACACCTTC.

This clone was observed once. The rearrangement joins TRBV29-1 to TRBJ2-1; 10 bases line up with TRBD2. Germline CDR1 SQVTM, CDR2 ANQGSEA. The CDR3 length is 14 residues. Germline trimming cut 5 bases from V and 9 bases from J; bases unmatched to any gene: 10. The CDR3 coding sequence is TGCAGCGTTAGCACTAGCGGGAAAGGGTTTGAGCAGTTCTTC. The encoded protein is CSVSTSGKGFEQFF.

This clone turned up a few times. This sequence joins TRBV28 and TRBJ1-5; 7 nucleotides align to TRBD1. CDR1 is MDHEN and CDR2 is SYDVKM in the germline V gene. With 8 bases clipped from V and 3 bases from J, the junction kept 10 bases outside the gene matches. There are 15 residues in the CDR3. The CDR3 sequence is CASAGARGFNQPQHF. The CDR3, as DNA: TGTGCCAGCGCCGGGGCCAGGGGGTTCAATCAGCCCCAGCATTTT.

The chain employs TRBV18 and TRBJ2-1; tentative D call: TRBD2 (6 bases). Trimming stripped 2 bases from V and 3 bases from J, with 11 bases between. Germline V lookup: CDR1 KGHSH, CDR2 LQKENI. The CDR3 runs to 15 residues. In nucleotides, the CDR3 is TGTGCCAGCTCACCAGCAACGGGAGACTACAATGAGCAGTTCTTC. The encoded protein is CASSPATGDYNEQFF.

This chain joins TRBV7-9 and TRBJ1-1; D not resolved. Trimming left V 4 bases short and J 3 bases short, with 21 bases between. This CDR3 comprises 17 residues. Per the germline V gene, CDR1 is SEHNR and CDR2 is FQNEAQ (reference sequence). The CDR3 loop reads CASSWAGVGSRHTEAFF. As DNA, the CDR3 is TGTGCCAGCAGCTGGGCAGGAGTTGGGAGTCGGCACACTGAAGCTTTCTTT.

This clone came up once. The sample contains more than one DNA sequence encoding this CDR3. V and J are TRBV18 and TRBJ2-7; 9 nucleotides align to TRBD1. Looked up from germline, CDR1 is KGHSH and CDR2 is LQKENI. This CDR3 comprises 14 residues. Trimming at V came to 3 bases and at J to 7 bases, leaving 7 bases not matched to a gene. In DNA, the CDR3 is TGTGCCAGCTCACCGGGACAGGGTTTTGGGGAGCAGTACTTC. This translates into CASSPGQGFGEQYF.

On this clone itself: The identical CDR3 is also encoded by other nucleotide sequences in the sample. The chain uses TRBV28 and TRBJ1-2; D is unresolved. CDR3 length: 13 amino acids. V lost 3 bases, J lost 5 bases, and 10 bases lay in between. The germline V gene has CDR1 MDHEN and CDR2 SYDVKM. The CDR3 DNA follows: TGTGCCAGCAGTTTGGGAACTGGGTATGGCTACACCTTC. Protein product: CASSLGTGYGYTF.

The chain combines TRBV28 with TRBJ2-2, with 11 bases aligning to TRBD2. Germline V gene sequence: CDR1 MDHEN, CDR2 SYDVKM. V dropped 8 bases and J dropped 2; count of bases not matched to a gene: 1. The CDR3 runs to 14 residues. Here the CDR3 DNA reads TGTGCCAGCGGGACTAGCGGAAACACCGGGGAGCTGTTTTTT. This gives the protein CASGTSGNTGELFF.

The genes are TRBV28 and TRBJ1-1; D not resolved. V was cut by 7 bases and J by 5 bases, with 11 bases left in between. This CDR3 is 12 amino acids long. CDR1 MDHEN and CDR2 SYDVKM come from the germline V gene. CDR3 sequence reads: CASNLSGTEAFF. In DNA, the CDR3 is TGTGCCAGCAACCTGTCCGGGACTGAAGCTTTCTTT.

The gene calls are TRBV5-1 and TRBJ2-3, with TRBD2 as a possible D gene (5 bases). The CDR3 totals 16 residues. V was clipped by 7 bases and J by 1 base, with 19 bases between them. Germline CDR1 and CDR2: SGHRS and YFSETQ. The DNA for the CDR3 is TGCGCCAGCGCCCTCGGGGTGAGGTCCGGCACAGATACGCAGTATTTT. Its translation is CASALGVRSGTDTQYF.

This clone was detected only once. The CDR3 loop reads CASSAGTGAFNQPQHF. The CDR3 bases are TGTGCCAGTAGTGCCGGGACAGGGGCCTTCAATCAGCCCCAGCATTTT. The chain employs TRBV19 and TRBJ1-5, with 10 bases fitting TRBD1. The CDR3 loop spans 16 amino acids. Germline V gene sequence: CDR1 LNHDA, CDR2 SQIVND (reference sequence). V shed 5 bases, J shed 3 bases, and the junction held 7 bases outside the gene matches.

Details on this clone: An end of the junction does not agree with germline; a read error may underlie this. This rearrangement joins TRBV2 to TRBJ2-7, with 8 bases lining up with TRBD1. CDR1 SNHLY and CDR2 FYNNEI come from the germline V gene. This CDR3 comprises 11 residues. The CDR3 coding sequence is TGTGCCAGCTTCCGGACAGGGACTTCGAACTTC. This translates into CASFRTGTSNF.

The CDR3 loop reads CASNVLRGETQYF. CDR3 in DNA: TGTGCCAGCAACGTGCTTAGAGGAGAGACCCAGTACTTC. The J gene is TRBJ2-5, the V gene TRBV2; D unclear. CDR1 is SNHLY and CDR2 is FYNNEI in the germline V gene. This CDR3 is 13 amino acids long. The germline V and J ends were trimmed by 7 bases and 4 bases, with 13 bases remaining between them.

This clone was counted only a few times. This may be a read error: a much more frequent sequence differs by one nucleotide. The V gene is TRBV11-2, the J gene TRBJ1-1; D is unresolved. The CDR3 is made up of 14 amino acids. The V gene's germline CDR1 is SGHAT and CDR2 FQNNGV. V lost 1 base, J lost 1 base, and 7 bases lay in between. The CDR3 nucleotides are TGTGCCAGCAGCTTAGTGGCAGCGAACACTGAAGCTTTCTTT. This sequence encodes CASSLVAANTEAFF.

This sequence joins TRBV28 and TRBJ1-3, with D possibly matching TRBD1 (5 bases). CDR1 and CDR2 from the germline V gene are MDHEN and SYDVKM. The CDR3 contains 16 residues. V was cut by 6 bases and J by 0 bases, with 15 bases left in between. Written as DNA, the CDR3 is TGTGCCAGCAGCCTCCTGGGGGATAGCTCTGGAAACACCATATATTTT. Translated: CASSLLGDSSGNTIYF. The entire variable domain, with the rest obtained from reference TRBV28 and TRBJ1-3, is as follows: DVKVTQSSRYLVKRTGEKVFLECVQDMDHENMFWYRQDPGLGLRLIYFSYDVKMKEKGDIPEGYSVSREKKERFSLILESASTNQTSMYLCASSLLGDSSGNTIYFGEGSWLTVV.

The V gene is TRBV15, the J gene TRBJ2-1; D uncertain. Per the germline V gene, CDR1 is LNHNV and CDR2 is YYDKDF (reference sequence). The length of the CDR3 is 15 residues. V lost 1 base to trimming and J lost 4 bases, with 11 bases between them. CDR3 nucleotides: TGTGCCACCAGCAGAGCCGGGTCGCAATACAATGAGCAGTTCTTC. This gives the protein CATSRAGSQYNEQFF.

The chain is built from TRBV7-8 and TRBJ2-7; D perhaps matches TRBD2 (5 bases). CDR3 size: 17 residues. The V and J ends lost 5 bases and 4 bases respectively, with 24 bases between them. Germline CDR1 is SGHVS and CDR2 is FQNEAQ. CDR3: CASSLGLKGVVRYEQYF. The CDR3 DNA reads TGTGCCAGCAGCCTGGGCCTGAAGGGAGTTGTCCGGTACGAGCAGTACTTC.